This TCR beta chain was recovered during a study of T cell responses to AZD1222 COVID-19 vaccine. This clone came up a few times. The antigen remains undetermined. Study findings and constraints: The peak T cell response came first, and repertoires were sampled only after it. Vaccine-related CD4 TCRs covered spike, predominating at 160-218 and 743-854.

Whether given at about 4 or about 12 weeks, second doses were pooled. TCRdb's copy holds only in-frame clones and misses some; the assay was immunoSEQ multiplex PCR. The table records about 100,000 clones, about 90% of them present only once. The CDR3 is 15 residues long. Per germline, CDR1 SGHRS and CDR2 YFSETQ. V gave up 2 bases and J gave up 6 bases; unmatched junction bases: 3. This specimen consisted of peripheral blood, obtained 28 days after the second AZD1222 dose. The sequence derives from an adult who received the AZD1222 COVID-19 vaccine. The chain links TRBV5-1 to TRBJ2-1; 12 bases are shared with TRBD2. CDR3 loop: CASSFTSGGINEQFF. The CDR3 nucleotides read TGCGCCAGCAGCTTCACTAGCGGGGGGATCAATGAGCAGTTCTTC. Complete variable domain (other parts from reference TRBV5-1 and TRBJ2-1): KAGVTQTPRYLIKTRGQQVTLSCSPISGHRSVSWYQQTPGQGLQFLFEYFSETQRNKGNFPGRFSGRQFSNSRSEMNVSTLELGDSALYLCASSFTSGGINEQFFGPGTRLTVL.